The rows below give T cell receptor beta chains drawn from one sample of a study of cytomegalovirus exposure and HLA in healthy donors. Clones were sequenced by immunoSEQ multiplex PCR, and TCRdb holds only the in-frame ones, with some missing. Of 80,000 to 100,000 clones in the sample, around 80% were seen once. The sequenced sample was PBMCs. These receptors were collected from a man in his forties in good health and CMV-seronegative. The CDR3 runs from the conserved cysteine through the conserved F or W. The order of the fields is J gene, V gene, CDR3 length, CDR3 protein.

J gene: TRBJ1-4
V gene: TRBV21-1
CDR3 length: 19
CDR3 protein: CASSNTRRRTGGTNEKLFF

J gene: TRBJ2-7
V gene: TRBV21-1
CDR3 length: 12
CDR3 protein: CASSASRGEQYF

J gene: TRBJ2-4
V gene: TRBV7-9
CDR3 length: 11
CDR3 protein: CASSLGDIQYF

J gene: TRBJ1-1
V gene: TRBV27
CDR3 length: 14
CDR3 protein: CASSYQGVGTEAFF

J gene: TRBJ2-3
V gene: TRBV29-1
CDR3 length: 16
CDR3 protein: CSVEGGPGSNTDTQYF

J gene: TRBJ1-1
V gene: TRBV5-1
CDR3 length: 13
CDR3 protein: CASSLGTGGSAFF

J gene: TRBJ2-5
V gene: TRBV9
CDR3 length: 16
CDR3 protein: CASSVSPTGLKETQYF

J gene: TRBJ2-1
V gene: TRBV5-4
CDR3 length: 12
CDR3 protein: CASSLQGGEQFF

J gene: TRBJ2-2
V gene: TRBV7-9
CDR3 length: 14
CDR3 protein: CASSGRTNTGELFF

J gene: TRBJ2-1
V gene: TRBV29-1
CDR3 length: 12
CDR3 protein: CSVADGDNEQFF

J gene: TRBJ1-5
V gene: TRBV5-5
CDR3 length: 16
CDR3 protein: CASNPGQGASIQPQHF

J gene: TRBJ2-1
V gene: TRBV5-5
CDR3 length: 15
CDR3 protein: CASSLAFNYPNEQFF

J gene: TRBJ2-7
V gene: TRBV6-5
CDR3 length: 11
CDR3 protein: CASSYRDEQYF

J gene: TRBJ2-7
V gene: TRBV14
CDR3 length: 16
CDR3 protein: CASSKRTPGTGGEQYF

J gene: TRBJ1-5
V gene: TRBV6-1
CDR3 length: 14
CDR3 protein: CASSEAGLNQPQHF

J gene: TRBJ2-1
V gene: TRBV25-1
CDR3 length: 18
CDR3 protein: CASSGGPYAIRLYNEQFF

J gene: TRBJ2-5
V gene: TRBV9
CDR3 length: 13
CDR3 protein: CASSVAAGGTQYF

J gene: TRBJ2-7
V gene: TRBV18
CDR3 length: 13
CDR3 protein: CASSPGQVYEQYF

J gene: TRBJ2-7
V gene: TRBV5-1
CDR3 length: 15
CDR3 protein: CASSPTGTYSYEQYF

J gene: TRBJ2-7
V gene: TRBV7-9
CDR3 length: 14
CDR3 protein: CSSNPGGGAYEQYF

J gene: TRBJ1-1
V gene: TRBV28
CDR3 length: 15
CDR3 protein: CASPPSTGPNTEAFF

J gene: TRBJ1-5
V gene: TRBV29-1
CDR3 length: 13
CDR3 protein: CSVGEWASQPQHF

J gene: TRBJ2-7
V gene: TRBV29-1
CDR3 length: 12
CDR3 protein: CSATATTGEQYF

J gene: TRBJ2-5
V gene: TRBV7-2
CDR3 length: 14
CDR3 protein: CASRPTGIQETQYF

J gene: TRBJ2-2
V gene: TRBV4-1
CDR3 length: 15
CDR3 protein: CATGREGRGTGELFF

J gene: TRBJ1-6
V gene: TRBV6-1
CDR3 length: 15
CDR3 protein: CASRPGQGAGSPLHF

J gene: TRBJ2-3
V gene: TRBV5-5
CDR3 length: 12
CDR3 protein: CASRPGTNTQYF

J gene: TRBJ2-3
V gene: TRBV5-1
CDR3 length: 12
CDR3 protein: CASSKGADTQYF

J gene: TRBJ1-2
V gene: TRBV2
CDR3 length: 13
CDR3 protein: CASSDRGDYGYTF

J gene: TRBJ2-7
V gene: TRBV6-1
CDR3 length: 14
CDR3 protein: CASSEAGQYYEQYF

J gene: TRBJ2-7
V gene: TRBV5-4
CDR3 length: 12
CDR3 protein: CASSRGKNEQYF

J gene: TRBJ1-5
V gene: TRBV19
CDR3 length: 15
CDR3 protein: CASSTGGVTVQPQHF

J gene: TRBJ2-5
V gene: TRBV9
CDR3 length: 14
CDR3 protein: CASSPRYGSEAQYF

J gene: TRBJ1-2
V gene: TRBV7-8
CDR3 length: 14
CDR3 protein: CASSLLTGDYGYTF

J gene: TRBJ2-5
V gene: TRBV2
CDR3 length: 14
CDR3 protein: CASSLGTTQETQYF

J gene: TRBJ1-6
V gene: TRBV2
CDR3 length: 12
CDR3 protein: CASSDRNSPLHF

J gene: TRBJ2-5
V gene: TRBV19
CDR3 length: 15
CDR3 protein: CASSIREGFRKTQYF

J gene: TRBJ1-3
V gene: TRBV12-5
CDR3 length: 15
CDR3 protein: CASGLGARSGNTIYF

J gene: TRBJ2-1
V gene: TRBV7-6
CDR3 length: 12
CDR3 protein: CASSTGGSEQFF

J gene: TRBJ1-3
V gene: TRBV5-1
CDR3 length: 16
CDR3 protein: CASSLGTPSSGNTIYF

J gene: TRBJ2-1
V gene: TRBV7-6
CDR3 length: 14
CDR3 protein: CASSLARLNNEQFF

J gene: TRBJ2-1
V gene: TRBV18
CDR3 length: 17
CDR3 protein: CASSPYKAGASYNEQFF

J gene: TRBJ2-2
V gene: TRBV5-4
CDR3 length: 14
CDR3 protein: CASSRPGNTGELFF

J gene: TRBJ2-5
V gene: TRBV5-1
CDR3 length: 13
CDR3 protein: CASSFVPRETQYF

J gene: TRBJ2-1
V gene: TRBV14
CDR3 length: 19
CDR3 protein: CASSQDLVASGTRYNEQFF

J gene: TRBJ1-2
V gene: TRBV5-6
CDR3 length: 15
CDR3 protein: CASSATGRANYGYTF